This T cell receptor (beta chain) was captured by sequencing in a study of blood T cell repertoires in COVID-19. For the study at large: Sites in the United States, Italy and Spain provided acute and convalescent COVID-19 samples. Sample material is recorded as cDNA or gDNA derived from T cells, B-cell-depleted T cells, or PBMCs.

In the authors' methods: Estimation of nucleated cell counts was performed using reference gene primer amplification. Generated by immunoSEQ multiplex PCR, the TCRdb table keeps only in-frame clones and is missing some. V and J calls and clone size are given by that table; D and trimming were obtained from the DNA. Of fewer than 300,000 clones in the sample, roughly 85% were seen once. Sequencing was performed on peripheral blood. This clonotype was sampled from a man aged 50 or older with active or convalescent COVID-19.

The CDR3 region is CASRDGRDIGNTIYF. The CDR3 DNA is TGTGCCAGCAGAGACGGAAGGGACATTGGAAACACCATATATTTT. This rearrangement joins TRBV2 to TRBJ1-3; TRBD1 might be the D (6 bases). The CDR3 is 15 amino acids. CDR1 SNHLY and CDR2 FYNNEI come from the germline V gene. Trimming shortened V by 6 bases and J by 3 bases, and 15 bases separated the two germline ends.